Presented here are 29 T cell receptor beta chains from one specimen sequenced in a study of blood T cells in healthy people across ages. PCR was performed a second time for about 7 to 11 cycles using a sample-barcoded 5' primer and a J-beta primer mix. From the 5' RACE reads, TCRdb called clonotypes with MiXCR, one entry per CDR3 protein. Of roughly 2 million distinct CDR3 sequences in the sample, just under 50% were seen once. The sample taken for sequencing was blood. The receptors originated from a woman aged 40 to 55 in good health.

The CDR3 spells CATNPQGLNSPLHF. CDR3 sequence (DNA): TGTGCCACCAATCCACAGGGGCTAAATTCACCCCTCCACTTT. The V gene is TRBV10-3, the J gene TRBJ1-6; 7 bases fit TRBD1. The CDR3 extends over 14 amino acids. The ends lost 10 bases at V and 7 bases at J; junction bases unmatched: 10. In germline, CDR1 is ENHRY, CDR2 SYGVKD.

This clonotype has only a few counts. At one end, the junction sequence differs from germline, possibly due to a read error. The chain employs TRBV7-7 and TRBJ2-5, with D unresolved. This CDR3 is 13 amino acids long. The V gene's germline CDR1 is SSHAT and CDR2 FNYEAQ (reference sequence). This CDR3 is CASSFKPKETQYF. DNA for the CDR3: TGTGCTAGCAGCTTTAAGCCTAAAGAGACCCAGTACTTC.

The chain links TRBV20-1 to TRBJ2-3; D is possibly TRBD2 (7 bases). CDR1 DFQATT and CDR2 SNEGSKA come from the germline V gene (reference sequence). The CDR3 extends over 12 amino acids. CDR3 nucleotides: TGCAGCGCGGGGGCAGACACAGATACGCAGTATTTT. Its translation is CSAGADTDTQYF.

This clonotype was seen many times. The chain has TRBV29-1 and TRBJ2-5, with 8 bases that match TRBD1. Germline CDR1 is SQVTM and CDR2 is ANQGSEA. The CDR3 is 13 residues long. V was pared by 6 bases and J by 0 bases, with 3 bases of the junction left unmatched. The DNA for the CDR3 is TGCAGCGTCCAGGGGGCTAACCAAGAGACCCAGTACTTC. It codes for CSVQGANQETQYF.

The V and J genes are TRBV12-3 or TRBV12-4 and TRBJ2-4, with 8 bases identical to TRBD2. V shed 4 bases, J shed 7 bases, and the junction held 6 bases outside the gene matches. This CDR3 is 14 amino acids long. CDR3 nucleotide sequence: TGTGCCAGCAGTTACCTCGGGACTAGTAACATTCAGTACTTC. It is translated as CASSYLGTSNIQYF.

This clonotype has a handful of counts. The chain has TRBV5-1 and TRBJ2-7, with TRBD1 identical over 8 bases. Unmatched junction bases numbered 17, after V lost 4 bases and J lost 5 bases. Germline-derived CDR1 and CDR2 are SGHRS and YFSETQ. This CDR3 region has 17 residues. The CDR3 spells CASSPGQGPSFRHEQYF. The CDR3 DNA is TGCGCCAGCAGCCCTGGACAGGGCCCGTCTTTTCGACACGAGCAGTACTTC. Based on the CDR3 plus reference TRBV5-1 and TRBJ2-7, the full variable domain is KAGVTQTPRYLIKTRGQQVTLSCSPISGHRSVSWYQQTPGQGLQFLFEYFSETQRNKGNFPGRFSGRQFSNSRSEMNVSTLELGDSALYLCASSPGQGPSFRHEQYFGPGTRLTVT.

The rearrangement joins TRBV28 to TRBJ2-5, with D unclear. Germline assignment: CDR1 MDHEN and CDR2 SYDVKM. V shed 7 bases and J shed 2 bases, with 8 bases lying between them. The CDR3 is 12 amino acids. CDR3 sequence: CASIGQQETQYF. In DNA form, the CDR3 reads TGTGCCAGCATCGGCCAGCAAGAGACCCAGTACTTC.

This clonotype was seen a few times. This sequence joins TRBV29-1 and TRBJ2-3, with a weak D call TRBD2 (5 bases). Trimming cost V 7 bases and J 4 bases, with 15 bases left between them. Germline CDR1 is SQVTM and CDR2 is ANQGSEA. This CDR3 has 13 amino acids. The CDR3 bases are TGCAGCGCGGGGAGAAGGGAAGCAGATACGCAGTATTTT. It yields the protein CSAGRREADTQYF.

The chain joins TRBV20-1 to TRBJ2-4; TRBD1 matches 8 bases. Per the germline V gene, CDR1 is DFQATT and CDR2 is SNEGSKA (reference sequence). The CDR3 sequence is 15 residues long. V trimming: 6 bases; J trimming: 6 bases; junction bases outside the gene matches: 13. For the CDR3, the DNA is TGCAGTGCCATCGGACAGGGACCGAATTCAAACATTCAGTACTTC. Its protein is CSAIGQGPNSNIQYF.

This clonotype was recorded at least ten times. This chain links TRBV12-3 or TRBV12-4 with TRBJ2-6; 7 bases are a match to TRBD1. Trimming took 6 bases from V and 2 from J; bases not matched to a gene: 4. The CDR3 has 15 residues. CDR3 region: CASSPDRAGANVLTF. Written as DNA, the CDR3 is TGTGCCAGCAGCCCTGACAGGGCTGGGGCCAACGTCCTGACTTTC.

The chain uses TRBV12-5 and TRBJ2-1, with D perhaps being TRBD1 or TRBD2 (6 bases each). V was cut by 1 base and J by 3 bases, with 10 bases left in between. The CDR3 is 15 residues long. Germline values: CDR1 LGHNT, CDR2 FRNRAP. CDR3 sequence: CASGLAGAIYNEQFF. The CDR3 region has the DNA TGTGCTAGTGGTTTGGCGGGGGCGATCTACAATGAGCAGTTCTTC. The whole variable domain, filled in from reference TRBV12-5 and TRBJ2-1, reads DARVTQTPRHKVTEMGQEVTMRCQPILGHNTVFWYRQTMMQGLELLAYFRNRAPLDDSGMPKDRFSAEMPDATLATLKIQPSEPRDSAVYFCASGLAGAIYNEQFFGPGTRLTVL.

The gene calls are TRBV15 and TRBJ2-7; a weak D match, TRBD1 (5 bases). Germline assignment: CDR1 LNHNV and CDR2 YYDKDF (reference sequence). The V end lost 4 bases, the J end lost 4 bases, and 17 bases lay between the germline ends. CDR3 length: 15 residues. The CDR3 nucleotides read TGTGCCACCAGCACTGTAGCCAGGGAACGGTACGAGCAGTACTTC. Encoded protein: CATSTVARERYEQYF.

This clonotype was counted only a few times. V is TRBV12-3 or TRBV12-4 and J is TRBJ2-3, with TRBD1 as a possible D gene (5 bases). The J call is in doubt because the DNA end fits TRBJ2-5 better. The CDR3 contains 12 residues. This CDR3 is CASSLRGRTQYF. CDR3 nucleotide sequence: TGTGCCAGCAGTTTAAGGGGCCGGACCCAGTACTTC.

The V call is TRBV5-1, the J call TRBJ2-1; no firm D call. CDR1 and CDR2 from the germline V gene are SGHRS and YFSETQ. V was shortened by 3 bases and J by 6 bases, with 10 bases between the two germline ends. CDR3 size: 13 residues. The CDR3 nucleotides are TGCGCCAGCAGCTCTGCGGCGGTCAATGAGCAGTTCTTC. Amino acids: CASSSAAVNEQFF.

The chain combines TRBV29-1 with TRBJ2-1; 7 bases fit TRBD2. CDR3 length: 14 residues. Germline V gives CDR1 SQVTM, CDR2 ANQGSEA. With 3 bases clipped from V and 8 bases from J, the junction kept 10 bases outside the gene matches. DNA for the CDR3: TGCAGCGTTGAGGGAGGGGACGTCCCCCATGAGCAGTTCTTC. Its protein product is CSVEGGDVPHEQFF.

To note about this clonotype: At one end, the junction sequence differs from germline, possibly due to a read error. The rearrangement uses TRBV29-1 and TRBJ2-7, with 8 nucleotides matching TRBD1. Looked up from germline, CDR1 is SQVTM and CDR2 is ANQGSEA. The CDR3 covers 14 residues. CDR3 region: CSVVSRGPTYVQYF. CDR3 nucleotides: TGCAGCGTCGTCTCCAGGGGGCCTACCTACGTGCAGTACTTC.

The chain joins TRBV7-2 to TRBJ2-1; the D gene could be TRBD1 or TRBD2 (5 bases each). The V end was cut by 5 bases, the J end by 6 bases, with 11 bases between. In germline, CDR1 is SGHTA, CDR2 FQGNSA. The CDR3 is made up of 13 amino acids. The CDR3 loop is CASSGDVSNEQFF. In nucleotides, the CDR3 is TGTGCCAGCAGCGGGGACGTAAGCAATGAGCAGTTCTTC. Full variable domain (rest looked up from reference TRBV7-2 and TRBJ2-1): GAGVSQSPSNKVTEKGKDVELRCDPISGHTALYWYRQSLGQGLEFLIYFQGNSAPDKSGLPSDRFSAERTGGSVSTLTIQRTQQEDSAVYLCASSGDVSNEQFFGPGTRLTVL.

V usage is TRBV28 and J usage is TRBJ1-5; TRBD1 agrees at 11 bases. Germline CDR1 reads MDHEN; CDR2 reads SYDVKM. Trimming at V came to 8 bases and at J to 3 bases, leaving 9 bases not matched to a gene. There are 16 residues in the CDR3. CDR3 coding DNA: TGTGCCAGCCGCTATTTGGACAGGGGGCACAATCAGCCCCAGCATTTT. Translation gives CASRYLDRGHNQPQHF.

This clonotype was observed once. The chain carries TRBV11-2 and TRBJ2-1; TRBD1 aligns across 11 bases. The CDR3 extends over 15 amino acids. Germline V gene data show CDR1 as SGHAT and CDR2 as FQNNGV. V lost 8 bases, J lost 3 bases, and 6 bases stayed unmatched. The CDR3 nucleotides are TGTGCCAGCGTCCTCGGGACAGGGGGCTACAATGAGCAGTTCTTC. Translating it yields CASVLGTGGYNEQFF.

This CDR3 reads CSGGTGPGYTF. CDR3 DNA sequence: TGCAGCGGTGGGACAGGGCCGGGCTACACCTTC. The chain links TRBV29-1 to TRBJ1-2; 9 bases agree with TRBD1. There are 11 residues in the CDR3. V was clipped by 7 bases and J by 8 bases; unmatched bases: 5. Looked up from germline, CDR1 is SQVTM and CDR2 is ANQGSEA.

As for this clonotype: At one end the junction does not follow the germline gene, possibly because of a read error. The CDR3: CAGSLGQGGSQETQYF. CDR3 in DNA: TGTGCCGGCAGCTTAGGACAGGGTGGAAGCCAAGAGACCCAGTACTTC. The V call is TRBV7-2, the J call TRBJ2-5; 8 bases align to TRBD1. Germline V CDR1 and CDR2: SGHTA, FQGNSA. The length of the CDR3 is 16 residues.

This clonotype was seen a few times. V gene TRBV2 combines with J gene TRBJ2-1; TRBD1 matches 10 bases. The CDR3 spans 14 residues. CDR1 and CDR2 (germline): SNHLY, FYNNEI. V shed 6 bases and J 8 bases; nucleotides not matched to a gene: 7. The CDR3 loop reads CASSRDRGIDEQFF. CDR3 bases: TGTGCCAGCAGCCGGGACAGGGGTATCGATGAGCAGTTCTTC.

This clonotype came up once. This sequence joins TRBV7-2 and TRBJ2-5, with 8 bases fitting TRBD2. The CDR3 has 15 amino acids. CDR1 and CDR2 (germline): SGHTA, FQGNSA. Unmatched junction bases numbered 13, after V lost 4 bases and J lost 9 bases. The CDR3 DNA reads as TGTGCCAGCAGCTCAAGAGGGACCCGGGGGGGGGCCCAGTACTTC. Encoded protein: CASSSRGTRGGAQYF.

As for this clonotype: A read error may produce the germline difference seen at one junction end. The gene calls are TRBV5-1 and TRBJ2-1; 10 bases line up with TRBD1. Germline values: CDR1 SGHRS, CDR2 YFSETQ. There are 16 residues in the CDR3. CDR3 protein: CAGSLSGQGKVDEQFF. The CDR3 DNA is TGCGCCGGCAGCCTATCGGGACAGGGGAAAGTCGATGAGCAGTTCTTC. Complete variable domain (other parts from reference TRBV5-1 and TRBJ2-1): KAGVTQTPRYLIKTRGQQVTLSCSPISGHRSVSWYQQTPGQGLQFLFEYFSETQRNKGNFPGRFSGRQFSNSRSEMNVSTLELGDSALYLCAGSLSGQGKVDEQFFGPGTRLTVL.

The gene calls are TRBV28 and TRBJ1-2; D unclear. CDR1 MDHEN and CDR2 SYDVKM come from the germline V gene. V lost 6 bases to trimming and J lost 7 bases, with 12 bases between them. The CDR3 totals 12 residues. The DNA for the CDR3 is TGTGCCAGCAGCTCTCTTTGGCTTGGCTACACCTTC. Protein product: CASSSLWLGYTF.

The rearrangement joins TRBV24-1 to TRBJ2-1; no definite D call. This CDR3 contains 13 residues. V was clipped by 4 bases and J by 5 bases, with 8 bases between them. Germline loops: CDR1 KGHDR, CDR2 SFDVKD. The CDR3 loop reads CATSDPTHNEQFF. Here the CDR3 DNA reads TGTGCCACCAGTGACCCTACCCACAATGAGCAGTTCTTC.

This chain links TRBV4-2 with TRBJ1-1, with 8 bases fitting TRBD1. CDR1 LGHNA and CDR2 YNFKEQ come from the germline V gene. CDR3 length equals 15 residues. The V segment lost 4 bases and the J segment 6 bases; nucleotides outside the gene matches: 10. Here the CDR3 reads CASSPLGQGNPEAFF. For the CDR3, the DNA is TGTGCCAGCAGCCCCTTAGGACAGGGCAACCCTGAAGCTTTCTTT.

V is TRBV19 and J is TRBJ2-4, with unresolved D. The DNA matches TRBJ2-5 better at its end, which makes the J call doubtful. The V gene's germline CDR1 is LNHDA and CDR2 SQIVND (reference sequence). The CDR3 has 14 residues. CDR3 coding DNA: TGTGCCAGTAGTTTATTTCAAGATACGGAGACCCAGTACTTC. Protein product: CASSLFQDTETQYF.

The V gene is TRBV12-5, the J gene TRBJ2-7; 13 bases are shared with TRBD2. CDR1 and CDR2 from the germline V gene are LGHNT and FRNRAP. The junction had 3 bases not matched to a gene; V was cut back by 0 bases and J by 7 bases. There are 15 residues in the CDR3. This chain's CDR3 is CASGLVLAGGTEQYF. CDR3 DNA: TGTGCTAGTGGTTTGGTACTAGCGGGGGGGACTGAGCAGTACTTC.